This is a list of T cell receptor beta chains from one sample in a study of shared clonotypes between healthy human individuals. The method was immunoSEQ multiplex PCR; TCRdb's version includes in-frame clones alone and lacks a portion of them. The sample has more than 2,000,000 clones; just over 90% are singletons. Sequenced input: naive CD4+ T cells from PBMCs. Source of these receptors: a man aged 18 to 29 in good health. Some clones in this sample may be carry-over from other donors' samples. The CDR3 runs from the conserved cysteine through the conserved F or W. A D gene is named only where the DNA matches it firmly. The size entry is marked missing in some rows and otherwise reads once, few, many or a size class.

d_call	v_call	clone_size	j_call	cdr3_aa	cdr3_nt
TRBD2	TRBV14	.	TRBJ2-1	CASSQESSGRYEQFF	TGTGCCAGCAGCCAAGAATCTAGCGGGAGGTATGAGCAGTTCTTC
TRBD2	TRBV5-1	.	TRBJ2-3	CASSLDGRASRPYTDTQYF	TGCGCCAGCAGCTTGGACGGGAGGGCCAGCAGGCCATACACAGATACGCAGTATTTT
.	TRBV5-5	.	TRBJ1-1	CASSRNRDIMAFF	TGTGCCAGCAGCCGGAACCGCGACATTATGGCTTTCTTT
TRBD1	TRBV5-3	.	TRBJ2-7	CARSPRDSSYEQYF	TGTGCCAGAAGCCCGAGGGACAGCTCCTACGAGCAGTACTTC
TRBD2	TRBV5-1	.	TRBJ2-2	CASSAPRGGTNTGELFF	TGCGCCAGCAGCGCCCCTCGCGGGGGGACCAACACCGGGGAGCTGTTTTTT
.	TRBV6-4	.	TRBJ1-4	CASSDSFPGPNEKLFF	TGTGCCAGCAGTGACTCTTTCCCGGGGCCTAATGAAAAACTGTTTTTT
.	TRBV28	.	TRBJ1-1	CASSNPTGSEAFF	TGTGCCAGCAGCAACCCGACCGGATCTGAAGCTTTCTTT
TRBD2	TRBV7-3	.	TRBJ2-1	CASSLGAGRPGNEQFF	TGTGCCAGCAGCTTAGGAGCGGGGAGACCCGGGAATGAGCAGTTCTTC
.	TRBV28	once	TRBJ1-2	CASSPLGGYTF	TGTGCCAGCAGCCCCCTCGGGGGCTACACCTTC
TRBD2	TRBV7-3	once	TRBJ2-1	CASSGQGLAGRNEQFF	TGTGCCAGCAGCGGGCAGGGACTAGCGGGACGCAATGAGCAGTTCTTC
.	TRBV5-4	.	TRBJ2-5	CASSLSAGTLQETQYF	TGTGCCAGCAGCTTGTCCGCCGGGACTCTTCAAGAGACCCAGTACTTC
.	TRBV2	.	TRBJ1-3	CASSGQRGSGNTIYF	TGTGCCAGCAGTGGACAGCGCGGCTCTGGAAACACCATATATTTT
.	TRBV28	.	TRBJ1-1	CASRPSRYTEAFF	TGTGCCAGCAGGCCGTCCCGGTACACTGAAGCTTTCTTT
.	TRBV7-3	.	TRBJ2-1	CASSLDHSEQFF	TGTGCCAGCAGCTTAGATCACAGTGAGCAGTTCTTC
.	TRBV29-1	few	TRBJ1-1	CSVVSLVGHTEAFF	TGCAGCGTTGTATCGTTGGTAGGACACACTGAAGCTTTCTTT
.	TRBV11-3	.	TRBJ1-5	CASSLALEDRRCNQPQHF	TGTGCCAGCAGCTTAGCTTTGGAGGACCGTCGATGTAATCAGCCCCAGCATTTT
TRBD2	TRBV5-4	.	TRBJ2-5	CASSPTSRETQYF	TGTGCCAGCAGCCCGACTAGCCGGGAGACCCAGTACTTC
TRBD2	TRBV6-1	.	TRBJ2-3	CASGASGLTDTQYF	TGTGCCAGCGGGGCTAGCGGACTCACAGATACGCAGTATTTT
.	TRBV5-1	.	TRBJ2-1	CASRSGGSVWYNEQFF	TGCGCCAGCAGAAGTGGGGGCTCCGTGTGGTACAATGAGCAGTTCTTC
.	TRBV7-3	.	TRBJ1-2	CASSLSGEYGYTF	TGTGCCAGCAGCTTAAGTGGGGAATATGGCTACACCTTC
.	TRBV5-1	.	TRBJ2-1	CASSLLQVYNEQFF	TGCGCCAGCAGCTTACTCCAGGTCTACAATGAGCAGTTCTTC
.	TRBV21-1	.	TRBJ2-5	CASSEGTGLETQYF	TGTGCCAGCAGCGAGGGGACAGGGTTAGAGACCCAGTACTTC
TRBD2	TRBV5-4	.	TRBJ2-4	CASSSLAGNIQYF	TGTGCCAGCAGCTCACTAGCGGGAAACATTCAGTACTTC
.	TRBV7-2	.	TRBJ1-2	CASSLIRLEANYGYTF	TGTGCCAGCAGCTTAATTCGACTCGAGGCTAACTATGGCTACACCTTC
.	TRBV7-3	.	TRBJ2-5	CASSQGGEETQYF	TGTGCCAGCAGCCAGGGCGGCGAAGAGACCCAGTACTTC
.	TRBV18	.	TRBJ1-1	CASQWDLNTEAFF	TGTGCCAGCCAGTGGGACTTGAACACTGAAGCTTTCTTT
TRBD2	TRBV4-1	.	TRBJ2-3	CASSQEGLAGGVDTQYF	TGCGCCAGCAGCCAAGAGGGATTAGCGGGAGGAGTAGATACGCAGTATTTT
.	TRBV11-3	.	TRBJ2-2	CASSQTSNTGELFF	TGTGCCAGCAGCCAGACGTCGAACACCGGGGAGCTGTTTTTT
TRBD1	TRBV10-3	.	TRBJ2-7	CAIQRTGGYEQYF	TGTGCCATCCAACGGACAGGGGGCTACGAGCAGTACTTC
.	TRBV7-7	.	TRBJ2-5	CASSARFGQEGTQYF	TGTGCCAGCAGCGCGAGATTCGGGCAGGAGGGGACCCAGTACTTC
TRBD2	TRBV4-2	.	TRBJ2-3	CASSLGGGTDTQYF	TGTGCCAGCAGCCTCGGGGGGGGCACAGATACGCAGTATTTT
.	TRBV5-6	.	TRBJ2-3	CASSRDLGPTDTQYF	TGTGCCAGCAGCCGGGACTTGGGGCCCACAGATACGCAGTATTTT
.	TRBV5-1	.	TRBJ2-3	CASSFLQGTPDTQYF	TGCGCCAGCAGCTTCTTACAGGGGACTCCAGATACGCAGTATTTT
.	TRBV5-1	.	TRBJ2-3	CASSLGALDTQYF	TGCGCCAGCAGCCTCGGAGCTTTAGATACGCAGTATTTT
.	TRBV18	once	TRBJ1-5	CASSIRGVAPQPQHF	TGTGCCAGCTCCATAAGAGGGGTCGCCCCTCAGCCCCAGCATTTT
TRBD1	TRBV6-5	.	TRBJ1-2	CASSQGQGAHGYTF	TGTGCCAGCAGTCAGGGACAGGGGGCTCATGGCTACACCTTC
.	TRBV28	.	TRBJ1-2	CASSLGGYGYTF	TGTGCCAGCAGTTTGGGAGGCTATGGCTACACCTTC
.	TRBV5-4	.	TRBJ2-1	CASSLGGGREQFF	TGTGCCAGCAGCTTGGGAGGGGGTAGGGAGCAGTTCTTC
.	TRBV6-5	.	TRBJ2-7	CASSYGEFHEQYF	TGTGCCAGCAGTTATGGGGAGTTCCACGAGCAGTACTTC
.	TRBV5-1	.	TRBJ2-1	CASSLGGRLPYNEQFF	TGCGCCAGCAGCTTGGGGGGCCGACTTCCCTACAATGAGCAGTTCTTC
TRBD1	TRBV19	.	TRBJ1-2	CASSIGTDTFHYTF	TGTGCCAGTAGTATTGGGACAGATACGTTCCACTACACCTTC
.	TRBV6-5	.	TRBJ1-5	CASRRTPYSNQPQHF	TGTGCCAGCAGGCGGACACCTTATAGCAATCAGCCCCAGCATTTT
.	TRBV5-6	.	TRBJ2-3	CASSLVFLAASTDTQYF	TGTGCCAGCAGCTTGGTCTTTCTAGCAGCTAGCACAGATACGCAGTATTTT
.	TRBV11-3	.	TRBJ2-5	CASSPEGYQETQYF	TGTGCCAGCAGCCCAGAGGGCTACCAAGAGACCCAGTACTTC
TRBD2	TRBV5-1	.	TRBJ2-1	CASSLGAGVYNEQFF	TGCGCCAGCAGCTTGGGAGCGGGAGTCTACAATGAGCAGTTCTTC
.	TRBV6-1	.	TRBJ2-3	CASSESRDTTDTQYF	TGTGCCAGCAGTGAGAGTCGGGACACCACAGATACGCAGTATTTT
.	TRBV28	.	TRBJ1-4	CASSTGVEKLFF	TGTGCCAGCAGCACGGGAGTTGAAAAACTGTTTTTT
.	TRBV7-2	.	TRBJ1-5	CASSSTQVQPQHF	TGTGCCAGCAGCTCAACTCAGGTTCAGCCCCAGCATTTT
TRBD2	TRBV28	.	TRBJ2-2	CASIVAGARRVGELFF	TGTGCCAGCATAGTAGCGGGGGCCCGGAGGGTCGGGGAGCTGTTTTTT
.	TRBV18	.	TRBJ2-1	CASSPDTEQFF	TGTGCCAGCTCTCCCGACACTGAGCAGTTCTTC
.	TRBV30	.	TRBJ2-7	CAWIGVLGVGYF	TGTGCCTGGATCGGGGTATTGGGGGTAGGGTACTTC
.	TRBV7-2	.	TRBJ2-7	CASRAGSTYEQYF	TGTGCCAGCAGGGCAGGGAGCACCTACGAGCAGTACTTC
.	TRBV9	.	TRBJ2-2	CASSKGHTNTGELFF	TGTGCCAGCAGCAAGGGACATACTAACACCGGGGAGCTGTTTTTT
.	TRBV4-1	.	TRBJ2-3	CASSQGPTDTQYF	TGCGCCAGCAGCCAAGGGCCCACAGATACGCAGTATTTT
TRBD1	TRBV6-5	.	TRBJ1-2	CASILRRQGGHGYTF	TGTGCCAGCATCTTAAGACGACAGGGGGGACATGGCTACACCTTC